In this sample, the clone carrying this T cell receptor (beta chain) turned up once. A second about 7 to 11 cycle PCR used barcoded and J-beta primers. MiXCR, applied by TCRdb to the 5' RACE reads, yields one record per CDR3 protein. Of some 930,000 distinct CDR3 sequences detected, almost 30% appear once; the ten largest clones hold roughly 10%. Per the germline V gene, CDR1 is MDHEN and CDR2 is SYDVKM. V lost 1 base and J 7 bases, leaving 7 bases between the germline ends. The CDR3 runs to 13 residues. The data were taken from a study of blood T cells in healthy people across ages. These same records also appear under a second study, on T cells of mothers and their children. That report adds: Every mother supplied over 8.5 million TCR beta CDR3 reads and every child around 3 million.

The sequence came from a middle-aged woman in good health. The sample comprised blood. V is TRBV28 and J is TRBJ2-2; D not certain. Written as DNA, the CDR3 is TGTGCCAGCAGTTTATTTCAGAGCGGGGAGCTGTTTTTT. It encodes CASSLFQSGELFF.